This TCR beta chain was identified during a study of T cell changes during pregnancy in multiple sclerosis. The assay was immunoSEQ multiplex PCR, and TCRdb's table has in-frame clones only and misses some. The sample gives 30,000 to 50,000 clones, about nine tenths of which show up once; 0.4% to 0.55% is in the top ten. The V gene's germline CDR1 is MNHNS and CDR2 SASEGT. The CDR3 contains 13 residues. With V trimmed by 5 bases and J by 8 bases, 8 bases remained unmatched. Material: CD4+ T cells from peripheral blood mononuclear cells, obtained in the first trimester of pregnancy. The sequence came from a female donor in good health, enrolled as a control in a pregnancy study. The chain combines TRBV6-1 with TRBJ1-2, with TRBD1 identical over 7 bases. CDR3: CASSPRQGQGYTF. For the CDR3, the DNA is TGTGCCAGCAGTCCCCGACAGGGTCAGGGCTACACCTTC.